These T cell receptor beta chains were read from a single sample in a study of metastatic and nonmetastatic thyroid tumors. TCRdb re-called the PCR reads through MiXCR. Of 43,000 or so clones listed, approximately 26% are singletons. Source material: blood. These receptors were taken from a male donor with papillary thyroid cancer or a benign thyroid nodule (not recorded which). Some clones in this sample may be carry-over from other donors' samples. Both conserved end residues are part of each CDR3. Each record gives: clone size, D gene, J gene, V gene, CDR3 DNA, CDR3 protein. A D gene is named only where the DNA matches it firmly. For some rows the clone size is stated as once, few or many, or as a class when expanded; others skip it.

many,TRBD2,TRBJ2-7,TRBV20-1,TGCAGTGCTACCGAGCCAGCGGGAGGATCCTACGAGCAGTACTTC,CSATEPAGGSYEQYF
-,-,TRBJ2-1,TRBV10-1,TGCGCCAGCAGTGAGTGGCCGAGTGAGCAGTTCTTC,CASSEWPSEQFF
many,-,TRBJ1-2,TRBV6-1,TGTGCCACCAGCGGCCTCGGGACGGGTTGGTATGGCTACACCTTC,CATSGLGTGWYGYTF
medium-sized,-,TRBJ2-7,TRBV2,TGTGCCAGCAGTGGTGTCAGGACGACCTACGAGCAGTACTTC,CASSGVRTTYEQYF
-,-,TRBJ1-2,TRBV5-4,TGTGCCAGCAGCTATAGGGTCAGGAACTATGGCTACACCTTC,CASSYRVRNYGYTF
few,-,TRBJ2-1,TRBV2,TGTGCCAGCGGACTCGAAAGTGGCTCCAATGAGCAGTTCTTC,CASGLESGSNEQFF
many,-,TRBJ1-4,TRBV9,TGTGCCAGCAGCGTAGAAGGGGGAGGTGAAAAACTGTTTTTT,CASSVEGGGEKLFF
-,-,TRBJ2-2,TRBV9,TGTGCCAGCAGCGTTAGGCTTAGCCCAGCGAACACCGGGGAGCTGTTTTTT,CASSVRLSPANTGELFF
many,-,TRBJ1-6,TRBV6-1,TGTGCCACCAAGTTCGACGGTTATTCACCCCTCCACTTT,CATKFDGYSPLHF
many,TRBD1,TRBJ1-5,TRBV7-2,TGTGCCAGCAGCCGCGACAGGGGAGATCAGCCCCAGCATTTT,CASSRDRGDQPQHF
many,-,TRBJ1-4,TRBV4-2,TGTGCCAGCAGCCAAGATTTCCGGGGAAAACTGTTTTTT,CASSQDFRGKLFF
-,-,TRBJ2-7,TRBV10-1,TGCTCCAGCAGTTCTACCTTATCCTACGAGCAGTACTTC,CSSSSTLSYEQYF
-,TRBD1,TRBJ2-7,TRBV9,TGTGCCAGCATCGAGGTTGGGACAGGGGCCCACGAGCAGTACTTC,CASIEVGTGAHEQYF
-,-,TRBJ1-2,TRBV2,TGTGCCAGCAGGCGGGTGGGGGCAGGGGTTAACACCTTC,CASRRVGAGVNTF
many,TRBD1,TRBJ2-1,TRBV18,TGTGCCAGCTCACCGGGACAGGCTACCAATGAGCAGTTCTTC,CASSPGQATNEQFF
many,-,TRBJ1-5,TRBV7-8,TGTGCCAGCAGCTTAGCGGTAAGCCCGGAGGGCAATCAGCCCCAGCATTTT,CASSLAVSPEGNQPQHF
many,-,TRBJ2-1,TRBV7-9,TGTGCCAGCAGTTTGGACAGCAATGAGCAGTTCTTC,CASSLDSNEQFF
-,TRBD2,TRBJ2-3,TRBV30,TGTGCCTGGAGTCGGCTGGGAGGGACAGATACGCAGTATTTT,CAWSRLGGTDTQYF
few,-,TRBJ1-2,TRBV15,TGTGCCACCAGCAGGGACATACCCATCTACTATGGCTACACCTTC,CATSRDIPIYYGYTF
few,-,TRBJ2-7,TRBV6-2/TRBV6-3,TGTGCCAGCAGTTACACTATAAATCCCGGGGACGAGCAGTACTTC,CASSYTINPGDEQYF
-,-,TRBJ1-1,TRBV25-1,TGTGCCAGCAGTGAAGGGTACACTGAAGCTTTCTTT,CASSEGYTEAFF
medium-sized,TRBD2,TRBJ2-7,TRBV6-1,TGTGCCAGCAGAATAGCGGGAGGTGCTACCTACGAGCAGTACTTC,CASRIAGGATYEQYF
few,TRBD1,TRBJ1-1,TRBV28,TGTGCCAGCAGCCCGGGACAGCATGTCACTGAAGCTTTCTTT,CASSPGQHVTEAFF
many,TRBD1,TRBJ2-3,TRBV20-1,TGCAGTGCTAAGGGACAGGTGATTGCAGATACGCAGTATTTT,CSAKGQVIADTQYF
-,-,TRBJ2-1,TRBV11-2,TGTGCCAGCAGCGTAGGGGACCACAGCTACAATGAGCAGTTCTTC,CASSVGDHSYNEQFF
many,-,TRBJ2-1,TRBV5-1,TGCGCCAGCAGCTTTCGCGGGGAATGGGAGCAGTTCTTC,CASSFRGEWEQFF
many,TRBD1,TRBJ2-7,TRBV5-5,TGTGCCAGCAGCACCAGACAGGGGCCCTACGAGCAGTACTTC,CASSTRQGPYEQYF
-,-,TRBJ2-7,TRBV7-3,TGTGCCAGCAGCTCCGACATGGGCGTAGAGCAGTACTTC,CASSSDMGVEQYF
medium-sized,-,TRBJ1-2,TRBV3-1,TGTGCCAGCAGCCGCACGCTAACAGGGATCTATGGCTACACCTTC,CASSRTLTGIYGYTF
few,TRBD2,TRBJ2-7,TRBV28,TGTGCCAGCAGTTTGAGGCTAGCGGGAGCCTACTACGAGCAGTACTTC,CASSLRLAGAYYEQYF
few,-,TRBJ2-7,TRBV6-1,TGTGCCAGCACCGAATGCGGTTTTGAGCAGTACTTC,CASTECGFEQYF
many,TRBD1,TRBJ1-1,TRBV29-1,TGCAGCGTTGCAGGGGGCGGGCAAGCTTTCTTT,CSVAGGGQAFF
few,TRBD1,TRBJ1-2,TRBV12-3/TRBV12-4,TGTGCCAGCAGGCGTACCTCCCGGGACAGATTCTATGGCTACACCTTC,CASRRTSRDRFYGYTF
-,TRBD1,TRBJ2-1,TRBV28,TGTGCCAGCAGTGCCGACAGGGGGCGTTACAATGAGCAGTTCTTC,CASSADRGRYNEQFF
many,-,TRBJ1-1,TRBV4-1,TGCGCCAGCAGCCAAGTGGATTGGGGCAACACTGAAGCTTTCTTT,CASSQVDWGNTEAFF
-,TRBD1,TRBJ2-7,TRBV3-1,TGTGCCAGCAGCCCTAGACCCGGGACAGGGTCTCTCCACGAGCAGTACTTC,CASSPRPGTGSLHEQYF
-,TRBD1,TRBJ1-2,TRBV6-5,TGTGCCAGCAGGTTAACGACAGGGGAGAACTATGGCTACACCTTC,CASRLTTGENYGYTF
-,-,TRBJ1-5,TRBV20-1,TGCAGTGCTAGAGGGGAGGGGACCTTTAGCAATCAGCCCCAGCATTTT,CSARGEGTFSNQPQHF
-,-,TRBJ1-1,TRBV7-9,TGTGCCAGCAGACAGGACATCGGGACTGAAGCTTTCTTT,CASRQDIGTEAFF
many,-,TRBJ1-3,TRBV2,TGTGCCAGCACCGCGGGGAACTTTGGAAACACCATATATTTT,CASTAGNFGNTIYF
medium-sized,-,TRBJ2-7,TRBV10-2,TGCGCCAGCAGTGAGGTAGTAGGCGAGCAGTACTTC,CASSEVVGEQYF
many,-,TRBJ2-1,TRBV2,TGTGCCAGCACGTCGTATCTGGGCTACAATGAGCAGTTCTTC,CASTSYLGYNEQFF
many,-,TRBJ1-1,TRBV29-1,TGCAGCGTCCGGACGGGGAACACTGAAGCTTTCTTT,CSVRTGNTEAFF
many,TRBD1,TRBJ1-1,TRBV27,TGTGCTCAGGGCAATCCGGGACAGGGCGGGACTGAAGCTTTCTTT,CAQGNPGQGGTEAFF
-,-,TRBJ2-7,TRBV9,TGTGCCAGCAGCGTAGCCGCGGGACTTACGGGGGAGCAGTACTTC,CASSVAAGLTGEQYF